These T cell receptor beta chains were read from a single sample in a study of T cells expressing NK-cell markers. TCRdb reprocessed the 5' RACE reads, keeping one entry per CDR3 protein, no DNA. Its listing shows 300,000 to 500,000 distinct CDR3 sequences. The specimen sequenced was blood T cells: a sorted CD56 or NKG2C T cell subset, CD4+ or CD8+ T cells, or bulk PBMC T cells (not recorded which). The origin of the receptors is a woman in her 50s in good health. The CDR3 runs from the conserved cysteine through the conserved F or W.

j_gene,v_gene,CDR3aa
TRBJ2-1,TRBV5-1,CASSSALSGSVSYNEQFF
TRBJ2-3,TRBV7-2,CASSSESGTDTQYF
TRBJ2-7,TRBV5-1,CASSPGTTIPDEQYF
TRBJ2-1,TRBV11-3,CASSFARSSYNEQFF
TRBJ2-4,TRBV6-2/TRBV6-3,CATPEGYWSRHIQYF
TRBJ1-1,TRBV27,CASSLNRGLRNTEAFF
TRBJ2-6,TRBV15,CATSRDRESGANVLTF
TRBJ2-5,TRBV11-3,CATGEKETQYF
TRBJ2-5,TRBV7-9,CASSNRQGRETQYF
TRBJ1-2,TRBV29-1,CSARDNLNYGYTF
TRBJ2-3,TRBV7-7,CASSATGAGDTQYF
TRBJ2-1,TRBV24-1,CATSDRRGTMNEQFF
TRBJ1-2,TRBV29-1,CSVLPTGVQSGYTF
TRBJ2-7,TRBV7-9,CASSSTSGQTYEQYF
TRBJ2-1,TRBV28,CASSSRGLPDEQFF
TRBJ2-1,TRBV27,CASSWLRAGEPNEQFF
TRBJ2-5,TRBV27,CASSLTDRNQETQYF
TRBJ2-7,TRBV11-2,CASSLGGTVVLYEQYF
TRBJ1-4,TRBV14,CASSPRGGSFATNEKLFF
TRBJ1-1,TRBV19,CASTIGQGRAFF
TRBJ2-1,TRBV6-2/TRBV6-3,CASSYSGRFNEQFF
TRBJ2-7,TRBV4-1,CASSQELGGGTIMYEQYF
TRBJ2-1,TRBV10-3,CAISESTVSDEQFF
TRBJ2-1,TRBV24-1,CATSVSGRGAYNEQFF